This TCR beta chain was captured by sequencing in a study of molecular identifiers for immune sequencing clone quantification. The wider study: In the replicates, RNA derived from around 18,000 or 91,000 naive CD8 cells was divided into five parts, and four were sequenced.

Using a CD8+CD4-CCR7+CD45RA+ phenotype, naive CD8 T cells were sorted. Germline CDR1 SQVTM, CDR2 ANQGSEA. V lost 4 bases and J lost 2; bases outside the gene matches: 3. The CDR3 runs 13 residues. The bulk TCR libraries were made with methods described before and with listed TCR primers. Each CDR3 protein gets one entry after TCRdb re-called the PCR reads with MiXCR. The data show around 300,000 distinct CDR3 sequences, with 24% seen just once and 0.74% held by the top ten. Specimen: naive CD8+ T cells from blood, with Jurkat cell RNA spiked in. Subset here: FACS-sorted CD8+CD4-CCR7+CD45RA+ naive T cells. The origin of this receptor is a human donor in good health. Some libraries in this study had Jurkat cell RNA spiked in. The rearrangement joins TRBV29-1 to TRBJ2-7; the match to TRBD1 covers 9 bases. The CDR3 loop is CSVGTGATYEQYF. CDR3 coding DNA: TGCAGCGTTGGGACAGGGGCCACCTACGAGCAGTACTTC.